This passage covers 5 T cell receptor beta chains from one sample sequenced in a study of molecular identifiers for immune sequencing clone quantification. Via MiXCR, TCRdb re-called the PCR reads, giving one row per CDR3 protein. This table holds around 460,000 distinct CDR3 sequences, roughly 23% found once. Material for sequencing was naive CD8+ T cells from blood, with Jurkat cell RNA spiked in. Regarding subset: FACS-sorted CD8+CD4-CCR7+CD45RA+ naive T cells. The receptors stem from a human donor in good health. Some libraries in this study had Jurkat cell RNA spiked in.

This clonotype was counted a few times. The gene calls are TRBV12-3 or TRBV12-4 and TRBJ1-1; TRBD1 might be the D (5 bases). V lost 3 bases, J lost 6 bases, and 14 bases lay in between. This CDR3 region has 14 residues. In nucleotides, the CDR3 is TGTGCCAGCAGTTTGTCAGGGCGGTATGCTGAAGCTTTCTTT. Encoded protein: CASSLSGRYAEAFF.

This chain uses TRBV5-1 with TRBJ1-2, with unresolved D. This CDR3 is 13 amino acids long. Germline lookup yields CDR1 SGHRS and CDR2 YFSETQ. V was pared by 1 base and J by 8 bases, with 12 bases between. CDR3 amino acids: CASSLPSYGGYTF. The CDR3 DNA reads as TGCGCCAGCAGCTTGCCGTCCTACGGAGGCTACACCTTC.

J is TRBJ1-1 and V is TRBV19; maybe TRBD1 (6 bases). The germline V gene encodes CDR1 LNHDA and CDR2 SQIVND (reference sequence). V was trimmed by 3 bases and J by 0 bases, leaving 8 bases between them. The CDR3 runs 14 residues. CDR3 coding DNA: TGTGCCAGTAGTATTGGGGGCGTGAACACTGAAGCTTTCTTT. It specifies CASSIGGVNTEAFF.

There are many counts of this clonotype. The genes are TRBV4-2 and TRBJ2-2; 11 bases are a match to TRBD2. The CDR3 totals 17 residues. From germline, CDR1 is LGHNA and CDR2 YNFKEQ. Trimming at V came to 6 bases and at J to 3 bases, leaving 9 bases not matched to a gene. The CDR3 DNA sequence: TGTGCCAGCAGGAATGGGACTAGCGGAGACGACACCGGGGAGCTGTTTTTT. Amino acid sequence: CASRNGTSGDDTGELFF.

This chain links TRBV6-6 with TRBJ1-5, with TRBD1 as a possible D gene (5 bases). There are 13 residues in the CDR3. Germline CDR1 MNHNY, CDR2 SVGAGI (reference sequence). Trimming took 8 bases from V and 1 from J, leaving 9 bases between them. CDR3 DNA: TGTGCCAGCGGGGGTATCAGCAATCAGCCCCAGCATTTT. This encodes CASGGISNQPQHF.